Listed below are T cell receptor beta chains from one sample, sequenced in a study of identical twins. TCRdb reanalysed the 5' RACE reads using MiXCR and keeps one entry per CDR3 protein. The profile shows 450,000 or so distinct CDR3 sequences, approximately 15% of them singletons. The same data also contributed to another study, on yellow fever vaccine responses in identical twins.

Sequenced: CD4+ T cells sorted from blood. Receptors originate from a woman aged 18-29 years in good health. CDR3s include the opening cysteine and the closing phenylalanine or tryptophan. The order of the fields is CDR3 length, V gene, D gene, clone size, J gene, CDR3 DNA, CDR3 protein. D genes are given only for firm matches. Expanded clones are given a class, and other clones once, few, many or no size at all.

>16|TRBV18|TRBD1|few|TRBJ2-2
TGTGCCAGCACCCGCCGACAGGGGGCAGACACCGGGGAGCTGTTTTTT
CASTRRQGADTGELFF
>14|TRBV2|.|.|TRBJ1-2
TGTGCCAGCAGGGCTTTTGGGTCAACGGCGGGCTACACCTTC
CASRAFGSTAGYTF
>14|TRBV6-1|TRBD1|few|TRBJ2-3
TGTGCCAGCAGTCCAACGCGTACGGGACAGGGTTATTATTTT
CASSPTRTGQGYYF
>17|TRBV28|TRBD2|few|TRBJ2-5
TGTGCCAGCAGGCTGCGGGGGGAAACAGCGGGCCAAGAGACCCAGTACTTC
CASRLRGETAGQETQYF
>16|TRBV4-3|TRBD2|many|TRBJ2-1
TGCGCCAGCAGCCAAGTCCGGGGGGGAATCTACAATGAGCAGTTCTTC
CASSQVRGGIYNEQFF
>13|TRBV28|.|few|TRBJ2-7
TGTGCCAGCAAGGATCCAGTAGCCTACGAGCAGTACTTC
CASKDPVAYEQYF
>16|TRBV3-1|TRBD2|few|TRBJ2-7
TGTGCCAGCAGCCACGCACTAGCGGGAGGGCCCTACGAGCAGTACTTC
CASSHALAGGPYEQYF
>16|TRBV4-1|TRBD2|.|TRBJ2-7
TGCGCCAGCAGCCAAGGAGTGGGACTAGCGGACTACGAGCAGTACTTC
CASSQGVGLADYEQYF
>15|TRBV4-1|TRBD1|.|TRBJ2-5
TGCGCCAGCAGCCAACCGACAGGGGCTGGGGAGACCCAGTACTTC
CASSQPTGAGETQYF
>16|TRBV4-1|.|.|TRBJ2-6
TGCGCCAGCAGCCAAGATAGGGGCTCTGGGGCCAACGTCCTGACTTTC
CASSQDRGSGANVLTF
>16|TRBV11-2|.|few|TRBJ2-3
TGTGCCAGCAGCATGCAACCCCTCCTAGCCTCAGATACGCAGTATTTT
CASSMQPLLASDTQYF
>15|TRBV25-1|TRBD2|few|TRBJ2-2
TGTGCCAGCAGTGAATGGGGGGGATCCACCGGGGAGCTGTTTTTT
CASSEWGGSTGELFF
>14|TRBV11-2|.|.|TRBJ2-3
TGTGCCAGCAGGCATAGAAACGGGGCAGATACGCAGTATTTT
CASRHRNGADTQYF
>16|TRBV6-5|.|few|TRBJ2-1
TGTGCCAGCAGTTTACGCCCAGGGGTCTCCTACAATGAGCAGTTCTTC
CASSLRPGVSYNEQFF
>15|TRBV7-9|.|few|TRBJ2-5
TGTGCCAGCAGCTTAGGTCGCCAGGGCCAAGAGACCCAGTACTTC
CASSLGRQGQETQYF
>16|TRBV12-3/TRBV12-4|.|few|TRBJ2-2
TGTGCCAGCAGTTTGTATGAGGGGTGGGTCACCGGGGAGCTGTTTTTT
CASSLYEGWVTGELFF
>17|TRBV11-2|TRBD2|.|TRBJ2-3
TGTGCCAGCAGCTTGGGCCGCGGGGGACCCCGCACAGATACGCAGTATTTT
CASSLGRGGPRTDTQYF
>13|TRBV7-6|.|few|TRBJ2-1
TGTGCCAGCAGCTCGGGACCGCTCAATGAGCAGTTCTTC
CASSSGPLNEQFF
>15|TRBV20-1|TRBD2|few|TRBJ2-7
TGCAGTGCGGGTCCGCAGTCTGCGGGAGGTGACGAGCAGTACTTC
CSAGPQSAGGDEQYF
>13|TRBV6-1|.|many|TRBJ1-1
TGTGCCAGCAGTCGCGGCAAGAACACTGAAGCTTTCTTT
CASSRGKNTEAFF
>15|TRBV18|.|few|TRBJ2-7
TGTGCCAGCTCACTGTCCAGGGGAGGGAGCTACGAGCAGTACTTC
CASSLSRGGSYEQYF
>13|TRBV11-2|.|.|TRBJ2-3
TGTGCCAGCAGCTTCGCGACTGGATGGTGGCAGTATTTT
CASSFATGWWQYF
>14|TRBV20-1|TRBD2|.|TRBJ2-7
TGCAGTGCTGCGGAACTAGGGGAGGGTTACGAGCAGTACTTC
CSAAELGEGYEQYF
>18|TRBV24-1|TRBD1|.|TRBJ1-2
TGTGCCACCAGTGCCTCCTCTCCGGCAGACAGGGCAAACTATGGCTACACCTTC
CATSASSPADRANYGYTF
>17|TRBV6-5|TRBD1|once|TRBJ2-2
TGTGCCAGCAGTTACGGCACCGGGACAGGGAACACCGGGGAGCTGTTTTTT
CASSYGTGTGNTGELFF
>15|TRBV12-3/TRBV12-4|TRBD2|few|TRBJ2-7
TGTGCCAGCAGTTTTTCGGCTAGCGGGGGGTCTACCCTCCACTTC
CASSFSASGGSTLHF
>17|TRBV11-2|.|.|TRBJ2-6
TGTGCCAGCAGCTTCGAAACCAAATCCTCTGGGGCCAACGTCCTGACTTTC
CASSFETKSSGANVLTF
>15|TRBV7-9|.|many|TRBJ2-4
TGTGCCAGCCGACCGTTGGCGGTAGCCAAAAACATTCAGTACTTC
CASRPLAVAKNIQYF
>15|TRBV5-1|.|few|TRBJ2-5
TGCGCCAGCACCCGGACCACCCAGGGGCAAGAGACCCAGTACTTC
CASTRTTQGQETQYF
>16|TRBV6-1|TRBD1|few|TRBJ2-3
TGTGCCAGCAGGCGGGACAGGGGGGGACCCACAGATACGCAGTATTTT
CASRRDRGGPTDTQYF
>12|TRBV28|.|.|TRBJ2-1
TGTGCCAGCAGTCCCGACTGGGATGAGCAGTTCTTC
CASSPDWDEQFF
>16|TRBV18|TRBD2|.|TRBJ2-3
TGTGCCAGCTCACCTAGGGGACTAGCGGGCACAGATACGCAGTATTTT
CASSPRGLAGTDTQYF
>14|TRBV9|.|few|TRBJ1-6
TGTGCCAGCAGCGTAGAGGCGGGGGGAAGGCCCCTCCACTTT
CASSVEAGGRPLHF
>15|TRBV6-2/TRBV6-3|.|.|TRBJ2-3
TGTGCCAGCAGTTACGTTCAGGGTGATACAGATACGCAGTATTTT
CASSYVQGDTDTQYF
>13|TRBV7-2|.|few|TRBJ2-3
TGTGCCAGCAAAAGCGGGAGCACAGATACGCAGTATTTT
CASKSGSTDTQYF
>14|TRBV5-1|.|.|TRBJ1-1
TGCGCCAGCAGGCCCTCCCCAGTGAACACTGAAGCTTTCTTT
CASRPSPVNTEAFF
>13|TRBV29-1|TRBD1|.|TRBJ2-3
TGCAGCGTTGCCAGGGACAGGGAAGGTACGCAGTATTTT
CSVARDREGTQYF
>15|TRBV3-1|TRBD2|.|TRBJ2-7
TGTGCCAGCAGCATTAGCGGGGGGCGAACCTACGAGCAGTACTTC
CASSISGGRTYEQYF
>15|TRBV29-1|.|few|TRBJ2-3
TGCAGCTCGTTGGGAGGGACAACTAGCACAGATACGCAGTATTTT
CSSLGGTTSTDTQYF
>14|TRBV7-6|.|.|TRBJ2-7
TGTGCCAGCAGCTTAAGCCTGTACTCCTACGAGCAGTACTTC
CASSLSLYSYEQYF
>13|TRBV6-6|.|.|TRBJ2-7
TGTGCCAGCAGTTACTCAGAAGGGATCGAGCAGTACTTC
CASSYSEGIEQYF
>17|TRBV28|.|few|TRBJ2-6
TGTGCCAGCAGTTACGGGACGGCAAGCTCTGGGGCCAACGTCCTGACTTTC
CASSYGTASSGANVLTF
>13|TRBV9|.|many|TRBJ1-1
TGTGCCAGCAGTCCGGACGGAATCACTGAAGCTTTCTTT
CASSPDGITEAFF
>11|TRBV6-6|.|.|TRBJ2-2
TGTGCCAGCATTGACACCGGGGAGCTGTTTTTT
CASIDTGELFF
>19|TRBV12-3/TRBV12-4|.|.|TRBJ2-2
TGTGCCAGCAGGCGTAGGTGGGCCGCGACAGAGCTGAACACCGGGGAGCTGTTTTTT
CASRRRWAATELNTGELFF
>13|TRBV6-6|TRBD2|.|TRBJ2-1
TGTGCCAGCAGTTACTTCCGGGAGGGTGAGCAGTTCTTC
CASSYFREGEQFF
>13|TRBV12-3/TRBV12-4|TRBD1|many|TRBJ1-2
TGTGCCAGCAGCCAAGACAGGGAATATGGCTACACCTTC
CASSQDREYGYTF
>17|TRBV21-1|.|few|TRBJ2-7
TGTGCCAGCAGCAATCTGACTGGGAGCGGAGGGATTCGGGAGCAGTACTTC
CASSNLTGSGGIREQYF
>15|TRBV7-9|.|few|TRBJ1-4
TGTGCCAGCAGCGGACAGCGGAACACTGGGCAAAAACTGTTTTTT
CASSGQRNTGQKLFF
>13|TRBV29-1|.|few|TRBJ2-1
TGCAGCGTTGAAGATGGGTTTAATAGTGAGCAGTTCTTC
CSVEDGFNSEQFF
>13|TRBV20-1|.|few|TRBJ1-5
TGCAGTGCTAGAGATAGCCGTTATCAGCCCCAGCATTTT
CSARDSRYQPQHF
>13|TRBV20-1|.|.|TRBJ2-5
TGCAGTGCTAGTTTCCCGGGTGGGGAGACCCAGTACTTC
CSASFPGGETQYF
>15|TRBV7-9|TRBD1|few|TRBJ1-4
TGTGCCAGCAGCTTAGGACAGGGGGAAAATGAAAAACTGTTTTTT
CASSLGQGENEKLFF
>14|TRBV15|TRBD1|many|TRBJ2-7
TGTGCCACCAGCAGGGGACAGGGGGATCGGGAGCAGTACTTC
CATSRGQGDREQYF
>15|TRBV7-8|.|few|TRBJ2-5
TGTGCCAGCAGCTCGCCCGGACAGAAATTATCGGAGCAGTACTTC
CASSSPGQKLSEQYF
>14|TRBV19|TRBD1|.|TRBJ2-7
TGTGCCAGTAGTATGGGACAGGGATCCGACGAGCAGTACTTC
CASSMGQGSDEQYF
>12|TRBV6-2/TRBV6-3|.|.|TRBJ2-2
TGTGCCAGCAGTTATTTCACCGGGGAGCTGTTTTTT
CASSYFTGELFF